Shown below are 15 T cell receptor beta chains from a single sample sequenced in a study of Ad26.COV2.S vaccination and SARS-CoV-2 variants. Here immunoSEQ multiplex PCR was the method, and the copy in TCRdb shows in-frame clones only, minus some. The data show 200,000 to 250,000 clones, with 88% seen just once and about 10% held by the top ten. Treatment defined: some 20 received Ad26.COV2.S at low or high dose, single or two shots; about 5 received placebo; per-sample allocation not given. Samples analyzed were those drawn on day 63 after the first vaccine or placebo injection. The source was peripheral blood, collected in a trial of Ad26.COV2.S vaccine versus placebo. These TCRs come from a person aged 18 to 59 who received the Ad26.COV2.S COVID-19 vaccine or a placebo.

CDR3 DNA: TGTGCCAGCAGCCAAGAGGAGGATACGCAGTATTTT. Residues: CASSQEEDTQYF. The rearrangement uses TRBV7-9 and TRBJ2-3; no clear D gene. Germline V lookup: CDR1 SEHNR, CDR2 FQNEAQ (reference sequence). The germline V and J ends were trimmed by 5 bases and 6 bases, with 9 bases remaining between them. CDR3 length: 12 amino acids.

The count of this clone is one. The chain employs TRBV4-3 and TRBJ1-2, with unresolved D. Germline loops: CDR1 LGHNA, CDR2 YSLEER. Deletions cut 1 base from V and 4 bases from J, with 13 bases between. This CDR3 spans 15 amino acids. CDR3 in DNA: TGCGCCAGCAGCCAAGTTCCCGCCCTGAGCTATGGCTACACCTTC. It specifies CASSQVPALSYGYTF.

This clone was seen a single time. The CDR3 protein is CASSLVASPGLEKLFF. The CDR3 coding sequence is TGTGCCAGCAGCTTAGTAGCCTCACCAGGGTTGGAAAAACTGTTTTTT. This chain joins TRBV7-2 and TRBJ1-4; a weak D match, TRBD1 (5 bases). This CDR3 has 16 residues. Trimming shortened V by 1 base and J by 8 bases, and 17 bases separated the two germline ends. CDR1 and CDR2 from the germline V gene are SGHTA and FQGNSA.

The chain couples TRBV5-4 to TRBJ1-6; no definite D call. This CDR3 region has 14 residues. CDR1 and CDR2 (germline): SGHNT, YYREEE (reference sequence). Trimming removed 4 bases from V and 10 bases from J, with 15 bases in between. Here the CDR3 DNA reads TGTGCCAGCAGCCCCGGGAGGGTTGAATCACCCCTCCACTTT. Residues: CASSPGRVESPLHF. The complete variable domain, with remaining parts taken from reference TRBV5-4 and TRBJ1-6, reads ETGVTQSPTHLIKTRGQQVTLRCSSQSGHNTVSWYQQALGQGPQFIFQYYREEENGRGNFPPRFSGLQFPNYSSELNVNALELDDSALYLCASSPGRVESPLHFGNGTRLTVT.

This chain connects TRBV5-4 to TRBJ2-1; TRBD2 agrees at 8 bases. The CDR3 contains 15 residues. V was pared by 2 bases and J by 4 bases, with 5 bases of the junction left unmatched. CDR1 is SGHNT, CDR2 YYREEE, per germline (reference sequence). CDR3 nucleotides: TGTGCCAGCAGCTTTGCGGGGGGAGCTTACAATGAGCAGTTCTTC. It yields the protein CASSFAGGAYNEQFF.

This sequence joins TRBV7-8 and TRBJ1-2; weak D call: TRBD1 (5 bases). Looked up from germline, CDR1 is SGHVS and CDR2 is FQNEAQ. This CDR3 has 14 residues. V was shortened by 2 bases and J by 6 bases, with 13 bases between the two germline ends. The DNA of the CDR3 is TGTGCCAGCAGCTTAAGGTGGGGGTTTGATGGCTACACCTTC. This codes for CASSLRWGFDGYTF. Complete variable domain (other parts from reference TRBV7-8 and TRBJ1-2): GAGVSQSPRYKVAKRGQDVALRCDPISGHVSLFWYQQALGQGPEFLTYFQNEAQLDKSGLPSDRFFAERPEGSVSTLKIQRTQQEDSAVYLCASSLRWGFDGYTFGSGTRLTVV.

The V gene is TRBV19, the J gene TRBJ2-3, with 10 bases aligning to TRBD1. Germline CDR1 LNHDA, CDR2 SQIVND (reference sequence). Trimming at V came to 5 bases and at J to 2 bases, leaving 16 bases not matched to a gene. The CDR3 consists of 19 residues. DNA for the CDR3: TGTGCCAGTAGTTTGCCCGGACAGGGGGGCCTTCCCCTCACAGATACGCAGTATTTT. It specifies CASSLPGQGGLPLTDTQYF.

The chain carries TRBV5-6 and TRBJ2-2, with 7 bases matching TRBD1. The length of the CDR3 is 15 residues. Germline-derived CDR1 and CDR2 are SGHDT and YYEEEE. The V segment lost 2 bases and the J segment 2 bases; nucleotides outside the gene matches: 3. CDR3: CASSFRDSNTGELFF. For the CDR3, the DNA is TGTGCCAGCAGCTTCCGGGACAGTAACACCGGGGAGCTGTTTTTT.

V gene TRBV30 combines with J gene TRBJ2-5, with D unresolved. V was clipped by 1 base and J by 2 bases, with 11 bases between them. CDR1 GTSNPN and CDR2 SVGIG come from the germline V gene (reference sequence). This CDR3 has 14 amino acids. CDR3: CAWSGSPAQETQYF. The CDR3 bases are TGTGCCTGGAGTGGGAGTCCGGCACAAGAGACCCAGTACTTC. Full variable domain (remainder filled in from reference TRBV30 and TRBJ2-5): SQTIHQWPATLVQPVGSPLSLECTVEGTSNPNLYWYRQAAGRGLQLLFYSVGIGQISSEVPQNLSASRPQDRQFILSSKKLLLSDSGFYLCAWSGSPAQETQYFGPGTRLLVL.

This rearrangement joins TRBV5-4 to TRBJ1-4; 7 positions agree with TRBD1. CDR1 and CDR2 (germline): SGHNT, YYREEE (reference sequence). This CDR3 has 15 amino acids. J gave up 7 bases and V 2 bases, and 8 bases lay outside the gene matches. The CDR3 reads CASSFLGGSGEKLFF. The CDR3 DNA reads TGTGCCAGCAGCTTTTTAGGGGGCAGTGGTGAAAAACTGTTTTTT.

The chain carries TRBV19 and TRBJ2-3; D is perhaps TRBD2 (5 bases). The germline V gene encodes CDR1 LNHDA and CDR2 SQIVND (reference sequence). CDR3 length: 14 amino acids. The V gene lost 2 bases and the J gene lost 4 bases, with 10 bases spanning the gap. CDR3 nucleotide sequence: TGTGCCAGTAGTATAACTAGGATGCCAGATACGCAGTATTTT. Amino acids: CASSITRMPDTQYF. Using reference TRBV19 and TRBJ2-3 for the parts outside the CDR3, the full variable domain is DGGITQSPKYLFRKEGQNVTLSCEQNLNHDAMYWYRQDPGQGLRLIYYSQIVNDFQKGDIAEGYSVSREKKESFPLTVTSAQKNPTAFYLCASSITRMPDTQYFGPGTRLTVL.

The V and J genes are TRBV19 and TRBJ2-7; 7 nucleotides match TRBD1. CDR1 and CDR2 from the germline V gene are LNHDA and SQIVND (reference sequence). V lost 3 bases to trimming and J lost 0 bases; unmatched junction nucleotides: 5. This CDR3 has 15 residues. CDR3 nucleotide sequence: TGTGCCAGTAGTATGTACAGGGGACCCTCCTACGAGCAGTACTTC. Residues: CASSMYRGPSYEQYF.

The chain couples TRBV7-2 to TRBJ1-4, with D maybe TRBD1 (6 bases). Per germline, CDR1 SGHTA and CDR2 FQGNSA. V was shortened by 5 bases and J by 8 bases, with 21 bases between the two germline ends. The CDR3 length is 16 residues. The CDR3 protein is CASSPRVGRGGEKLFF. DNA of the CDR3: TGTGCCAGCAGCCCCCGGGTTGGCAGGGGTGGAGAAAAACTGTTTTTT.

The V and J genes are TRBV11-2 and TRBJ2-7, with 8 bases that match TRBD2. The CDR3 is 14 residues long. CDR1 and CDR2 from the germline V gene are SGHAT and FQNNGV. Trimming took 3 bases from V and 2 from J; bases not matched to a gene: 3. Written as DNA, the CDR3 is TGTGCCAGCAGCTTTAGCGGGGAGACCTACGAGCAGTACTTC. Translation gives CASSFSGETYEQYF. The complete variable domain, with remaining parts taken from reference TRBV11-2 and TRBJ2-7, reads EAGVAQSPRYKIIEKRQSVAFWCNPISGHATLYWYQQILGQGPKLLIQFQNNGVVDDSQLPKDRFSAERLKGVDSTLKIQPAKLEDSAVYLCASSFSGETYEQYFGPGTRLTVT.

The chain couples TRBV4-3 to TRBJ2-3; no clear D gene. The CDR3 runs to 15 residues. Germline V lookup: CDR1 LGHNA, CDR2 YSLEER. Trimming removed 4 bases from V and 1 base from J, with 12 bases in between. The CDR3 nucleotides read TGCGCCAGCAGCCCACATTTCGAACGCACAGATACGCAGTATTTT. This translates into CASSPHFERTDTQYF.